This T cell receptor (beta chain) emerged from a study of T cells after yellow fever vaccination. Overall study context: Each low-cell-number fraction was prepared by means of SMART-Seq v4 Ultra Low Input.

TCRdb re-derived calls from the 5' RACE reads in MiXCR, one entry per CDR3 protein. The data show hundreds of thousands of distinct CDR3 sequences, about 3.5% seen once. Broader study findings: Most clones from primary vaccination resurfaced after the booster (around 95% CD4, less than 90% CD8). Abundant clonotypes from the bulk population could contaminate FACS-sorted repertoires. Clonotype sharing between CD4 and CD8 compartments was small.

Turning to this clonotype: Antigen unknown.

Germline CDR1 SGHTA, CDR2 FQGNSA. With 1 base removed from V and 4 bases from J, the gap between germline ends came to 7 bases. The CDR3 runs 13 residues. This material consisted of PBMCs, taken on the day of the yellow fever booster vaccination. The gene calls are TRBV7-2 and TRBJ1-2; D unclear. This clonotype was sampled from a man younger than 30 who received the YFV17D yellow fever vaccine. In DNA form, the CDR3 reads TGTGCCAGCAGCTTAGTAATCGGCTATGGCTACACCTTC. Protein product: CASSLVIGYGYTF.